Below are 9 T cell receptor beta chains sequenced from a single sample in a study of long-term antiretroviral therapy in people with HIV. Researchers ran immunoSEQ v3.0 at survey level. Only in-frame clones appear in the TCRdb table, and some are missing; sequencing was by immunoSEQ multiplex PCR. In the table there are 19,000 or so clones, around 76% of which are singletons. The sample consisted of unsorted PBMCs, taken 2.2 years after starting antiretroviral therapy. The receptors were gathered from a man in his fifties with HIV.

J is TRBJ2-1 and V is TRBV7-2; 9 bases line up with TRBD2. V lost 4 bases and J lost 8; bases outside the gene matches: 9. The germline CDR1 and CDR2 sequences are SGHTA and FQGNSA. The CDR3 covers 15 residues. CDR3: CASSSIAGVVHEQFF. DNA for the CDR3: TGTGCCAGCAGCTCCATAGCGGGGGTGGTTCATGAGCAGTTCTTC.

The chain uses TRBV4-3 and TRBJ2-7; TRBD2 aligns across 10 bases. The CDR3 covers 15 residues. Germline loops: CDR1 LGHNA, CDR2 YSLEER. V shed 0 bases and J 6 bases; nucleotides not matched to a gene: 5. As DNA, the CDR3 is TGCGCCAGCAGCCAAGACCCTAGCGGGAGAAGCGAGCAGTACTTC. Translated, it gives CASSQDPSGRSEQYF.

V gene TRBV9 combines with J gene TRBJ1-3, with 7 positions matching TRBD1. Germline CDR1 and CDR2: SGDLS and YYNGEE. The CDR3 loop spans 14 amino acids. V lost 4 bases and J lost 8; bases outside the gene matches: 9. CDR3: CASSPATGRDTIYF. The CDR3 DNA reads TGTGCCAGCAGCCCCGCGACAGGGAGAGACACCATATATTTT.

V is TRBV14 and J is TRBJ2-7, with 10 bases fitting TRBD1. The J segment lost 1 base and the V segment lost 4 bases, leaving 7 bases of the junction unmatched. The CDR3 length is 16 residues. Looked up from germline, CDR1 is SGHDN and CDR2 is FVKESK. The CDR3 loop is CASSLGQGVYSYEQYF. CDR3 nucleotide sequence: TGTGCCAGCAGCCTTGGACAGGGGGTTTATTCCTACGAGCAGTACTTC.

The table lists this clone with a few counts. This rearrangement joins TRBV27 to TRBJ2-7; no firm D call. CDR3 length equals 13 residues. V lost 7 bases, J lost 2 bases, and 12 bases lay in between. Germline V lookup: CDR1 MNHEY, CDR2 SMNVEV (reference sequence). CDR3 in DNA: TGTGCCAGCAAAAGGGCCGCGGCCTACGAGCAGTACTTC. Its protein is CASKRAAAYEQYF.

This rearrangement joins TRBV6-1 to TRBJ2-5, with D tentatively TRBD1 (6 bases). CDR3 size: 12 residues. The V end lost 7 bases, the J end lost 4 bases, and 10 bases lay between the germline ends. Germline loops: CDR1 MNHNS, CDR2 SASEGT. The chain's CDR3 is CASIRGVETQYF. The CDR3 nucleotides read TGTGCCAGCATCAGGGGTGTAGAGACCCAGTACTTC.

The V call is TRBV2, the J call TRBJ2-5; 7 bases match TRBD1. The CDR3 spans 13 residues. CDR1 and CDR2 from the germline V gene are SNHLY and FYNNEI. Trimming at V came to 7 bases and at J to 1 base, leaving 3 bases not matched to a gene. The CDR3 here is CASKGQPQETQYF. CDR3 in DNA: TGTGCCAGCAAGGGACAGCCCCAAGAGACCCAGTACTTC.

In its sample, this clone was seen once. The chain uses TRBV5-1 and TRBJ2-1; no definite D call. Germline V lookup: CDR1 SGHRS, CDR2 YFSETQ. Trimming removed 5 bases from V and 4 bases from J, with 13 bases in between. CDR3 size: 14 residues. CDR3 in DNA: TGCGCCAGCAGAGAGTCCTCTTCTTACAATGAGCAGTTCTTC. This gives the protein CASRESSSYNEQFF.

The J gene is TRBJ2-7, the V gene TRBV9; D remains ambiguous. Germline loops: CDR1 SGDLS, CDR2 YYNGEE. Between the trimmed V and J ends, which lost 0 bases and 0 bases, there was a span of 7 bases. The CDR3 totals 14 residues. The chain's CDR3 is CASSVGGNSYEQYF. For the CDR3, the DNA is TGTGCCAGCAGCGTAGGAGGCAACTCCTACGAGCAGTACTTC.